One and the same sample provided the 27 T cell receptor beta chains below, sequenced in a study of a mutant IDH1 vaccine in newly diagnosed glioma. Using immunoSEQ multiplex PCR, the repertoire was profiled, and TCRdb retains in-frame clones only, with some absent. The table includes approximately 52,000 clones, about 80% detected once. The time point was: baseline, week 1 (first vaccination visit). Treatment of the sample: pre-vaccination baseline after standard-of-care therapy. The material sequenced was PBMCs, taken from a glioma patient treated with radiotherapy, temozolomide or both. The origin of the receptors is a woman aged 40 to 50 with glioma.

This chain links TRBV18 with TRBJ1-5; 8 bases line up with TRBD1. V gave up 3 bases and J gave up 4 bases; unmatched junction bases: 14. Per the germline V gene, CDR1 is KGHSH and CDR2 is LQKENI. The CDR3 is 18 residues long. The CDR3 nucleotides are TGTGCCAGCTCACCTGCCTCTGGGCAGGGGGCTTGGAATCAGCCCCAGCATTTT. This encodes CASSPASGQGAWNQPQHF.

The V and J genes are TRBV5-6 and TRBJ1-2, with 7 bases matching TRBD1. V was clipped by 0 bases and J by 3 bases; unmatched bases: 2. The germline CDR1 and CDR2 sequences are SGHDT and YYEEEE. The CDR3 totals 14 residues. The CDR3 sequence: CASSLAGQDYGYTF. The DNA for the CDR3 is TGTGCCAGCAGCTTGGCCGGACAGGACTATGGCTACACCTTC.

The J gene is TRBJ2-7, the V gene TRBV5-6, with 7 bases matching TRBD1. V dropped 4 bases and J dropped 3; count of bases not matched to a gene: 4. The length of the CDR3 is 13 residues. Per the germline V gene, CDR1 is SGHDT and CDR2 is YYEEEE. CDR3 DNA: TGTGCCAGCAGCGTGGGACAGTACTACGAGCAGTACTTC. Protein product: CASSVGQYYEQYF. Drawing the rest from reference TRBV5-6 and TRBJ2-7, the complete variable domain is DAGVTQSPTHLIKTRGQQVTLRCSPKSGHDTVSWYQQALGQGPQFIFQYYEEEERQRGNFPDRFSGHQFPNYSSELNVNALLLGDSALYLCASSVGQYYEQYFGPGTRLTVT.

The chain is built from TRBV5-1 and TRBJ2-7, with D tentatively TRBD1 or TRBD2 (6 bases each). The V and J ends lost 6 bases and 5 bases respectively, with 15 bases between them. Germline V lookup: CDR1 SGHRS, CDR2 YFSETQ. The CDR3 has 13 amino acids. CDR3 sequence (DNA): TGCGCCAGCATCCTGGAGGGGGGTAACGAGCAGTACTTC. Translation gives CASILEGGNEQYF. Supplemented by reference TRBV5-1 and TRBJ2-7, the full variable domain reads KAGVTQTPRYLIKTRGQQVTLSCSPISGHRSVSWYQQTPGQGLQFLFEYFSETQRNKGNFPGRFSGRQFSNSRSEMNVSTLELGDSALYLCASILEGGNEQYFGPGTRLTVT.

The gene calls are TRBV5-4 and TRBJ1-1; no reliable D call. The germline CDR1 and CDR2 sequences are SGHNT and YYREEE (reference sequence). The CDR3 contains 12 residues. V was clipped by 0 bases and J by 3 bases, with 3 bases between them. In DNA form, the CDR3 reads TGTGCCAGCAGCTTGGAGGACACTGAAGCTTTCTTT. This codes for CASSLEDTEAFF.

This clone has only a few counts. Other DNA sequences in the same sample also yield this CDR3. The V call is TRBV6-5, the J call TRBJ1-1; D uncertain. Trimming removed 2 bases at V and 1 base at J, with 5 bases between. From germline, CDR1 is MNHEY and CDR2 SVGAGI. This CDR3 spans 13 amino acids. The CDR3 here is CASSYGGNTEAFF. CDR3 sequence (DNA): TGTGCCAGCAGTTACGGCGGGAACACTGAAGCTTTCTTT.

The genes are TRBV10-3 and TRBJ2-3, with no clear D. CDR3 length equals 14 residues. The germline V and J ends were trimmed by 2 bases and 2 bases, with 8 bases remaining between them. Germline CDR1 is ENHRY and CDR2 is SYGVKD. The CDR3 loop is CAISEEPNTDTQYF. CDR3 bases: TGTGCCATCAGTGAGGAGCCCAACACAGATACGCAGTATTTT.

The chain joins TRBV25-1 to TRBJ2-1, with 7 bases aligning to TRBD2. From germline, CDR1 is MGHDK and CDR2 SYGVNS. The V and J ends lost 2 bases and 3 bases, in that order; junction bases with no gene match: 4. The CDR3 loop spans 15 amino acids. For the CDR3, the DNA is TGTGCCAGCAGTGAAGGAGCGGGGAACTACAATGAGCAGTTCTTC. This codes for CASSEGAGNYNEQFF. The full variable domain, its missing parts supplied by reference TRBV25-1 and TRBJ2-1, is EADIYQTPRYLVIGTGKKITLECSQTMGHDKMYWYQQDPGMELHLIHYSYGVNSTEKGDLSSESTVSRIRTEHFPLTLESARPSHTSQYLCASSEGAGNYNEQFFGPGTRLTVL.

The genes are TRBV30 and TRBJ1-5, with TRBD1 matching over 10 bases. Germline CDR1 GTSNPN, CDR2 SVGIG (reference sequence). The length of the CDR3 is 19 residues. Losses at the gene ends were 3 bases for V and 0 bases for J; bases not matched to a gene: 14. The CDR3 DNA follows: TGTGCCTGGAGCCCTGCGCCCGGGACAGGGGACTCTAGCAATCAGCCCCAGCATTTT. Amino acids: CAWSPAPGTGDSSNQPQHF.

This chain joins TRBV10-3 and TRBJ1-2; no clear D gene. Germline loops: CDR1 ENHRY, CDR2 SYGVKD. CDR3 length: 11 residues. V was pared by 0 bases and J by 5 bases, with 1 base between. Here the CDR3 reads CAISESYGYTF. CDR3 sequence (DNA): TGTGCCATCAGTGAGTCTTATGGCTACACCTTC.

The chain recombines TRBV6-4 with TRBJ1-6; TRBD1 aligns across 7 bases. With 3 bases clipped from V and 8 bases from J, the junction kept 4 bases outside the gene matches. Per the germline V gene, CDR1 is MRHNA and CDR2 is SNTAGT. The CDR3 spans 14 residues. The chain's CDR3 is CASSEHRGDSPLHF. The CDR3 DNA sequence: TGTGCCAGCAGTGAGCACAGGGGTGATTCACCCCTCCACTTT.

The V and J genes are TRBV7-3 and TRBJ1-3; perhaps TRBD1 as D (5 bases). Germline-derived CDR1 and CDR2 are SGHTA and FQGTGA. The CDR3 consists of 18 residues. The V and J ends lost 5 bases and 1 base respectively, with 21 bases between them. CDR3 coding DNA: TGTGCCAGCAGCCACATTCCCCGGGACGGTGATTCTGGAAACACCATATATTTT. This codes for CASSHIPRDGDSGNTIYF. Complete variable domain (other parts from reference TRBV7-3 and TRBJ1-3): GAGVSQTPSNKVTEKGKYVELRCDPISGHTALYWYRQSLGQGPEFLIYFQGTGAADDSGLPNDRFFAVRPEGSVSTLKIQRTERGDSAVYLCASSHIPRDGDSGNTIYFGEGSWLTVV.

J is TRBJ1-2 and V is TRBV2; D is unresolved. Trimming took 2 bases from V and 13 from J, leaving 14 bases between them. The CDR3 has 12 residues. The germline V gene encodes CDR1 SNHLY and CDR2 FYNNEI. CDR3 in DNA: TGTGCCAGCAGTGAATATTCGGACCTTGCCACCTTC. It yields the protein CASSEYSDLATF.

The chain recombines TRBV9 with TRBJ1-2; TRBD1 aligns across 12 bases. Germline V lookup: CDR1 SGDLS, CDR2 YYNGEE. V lost 2 bases, J lost 8 bases, and 7 bases stayed unmatched. The CDR3 totals 15 residues. The CDR3 DNA follows: TGTGCCAGCAGCGTCGGGACAGGGGGCAGTAGGGGCTACACCTTC. Translated, it gives CASSVGTGGSRGYTF.

Concerning this clone: The conserved closing phenylalanine or tryptophan is absent in this CDR3, likely reflecting a read error. No DNA is shown, since the ends of the CDR3 on it are uncertain; the CDR3 is the one TCRdb lists. The rearrangement uses TRBV18 and TRBJ1-1. CDR1 KGHSH and CDR2 LQKENI come from the germline V gene. The CDR3 is made up of 12 amino acids, end residues included. CDR3 in amino acids: CASSPPEGGLIG.

The chain links TRBV30 to TRBJ1-5; tentatively, D is TRBD1 (6 bases). This CDR3 comprises 14 residues. The germline V and J ends were trimmed by 2 bases and 3 bases, with 11 bases remaining between them. Germline V gives CDR1 GTSNPN, CDR2 SVGIG (reference sequence). CDR3: CAWSLTGFNQPQHF. CDR3 bases: TGTGCCTGGAGTCTTACAGGGTTCAATCAGCCCCAGCATTTT.

V gene TRBV6-5 combines with J gene TRBJ1-1; D uncertain. The CDR3 covers 14 residues. V lost 4 bases, J lost 4 bases, and 13 bases lay in between. CDR1 and CDR2 (germline): MNHEY, SVGAGI. The CDR3 loop is CASSFRPYSTEAFF. CDR3 coding DNA: TGTGCCAGCAGTTTCAGACCCTACAGCACTGAAGCTTTCTTT.

This clone came up a few times. V is TRBV9 and J is TRBJ1-4; 8 nucleotides line up with TRBD1. The V gene's germline CDR1 is SGDLS and CDR2 YYNGEE. The CDR3 is made up of 14 amino acids. V lost 3 bases and J lost 9; bases outside the gene matches: 7. The CDR3 loop is CASSASDREKKLFF. CDR3 bases: TGTGCCAGCAGCGCCTCGGACAGGGAGAAAAAACTGTTTTTT.

The genes are TRBV4-3 and TRBJ1-5, with TRBD1 matching over 8 bases. CDR1 LGHNA and CDR2 YSLEER come from the germline V gene. V was pared by 2 bases and J by 7 bases, with 10 bases of the junction left unmatched. CDR3 length: 16 amino acids. The CDR3 DNA reads as TGCGCCAGCAGCCAATACTTTGGACAGGGCGGCCAGCCCCAGCATTTT. Protein product: CASSQYFGQGGQPQHF.

The chain is built from TRBV5-1 and TRBJ2-7, with 7 bases fitting TRBD1. Germline CDR1 and CDR2: SGHRS and YFSETQ. J was trimmed by 7 bases and V by 4 bases; bases with no gene match: 17. The CDR3 has 16 amino acids. The CDR3 sequence is CASSLDAGTAKGEQYF. In DNA form, the CDR3 reads TGCGCCAGCAGCCTGGATGCTGGGACAGCTAAGGGGGAGCAGTACTTC. The full variable domain, in which reference TRBV5-1 and TRBJ2-7 provide the parts outside the CDR3, is KAGVTQTPRYLIKTRGQQVTLSCSPISGHRSVSWYQQTPGQGLQFLFEYFSETQRNKGNFPGRFSGRQFSNSRSEMNVSTLELGDSALYLCASSLDAGTAKGEQYFGPGTRLTVT.

The CDR3 is CSVRGGSRVEQYF. DNA for the CDR3: TGCAGCGTTCGAGGAGGGAGCCGGGTCGAGCAGTACTTC. This chain links TRBV29-1 with TRBJ2-7, with a tentative D call TRBD2 (6 bases). V was clipped by 5 bases and J by 6 bases, with 17 bases between them. This CDR3 region has 13 residues. CDR1 SQVTM and CDR2 ANQGSEA come from the germline V gene.

This clone was detected a few times. Within the sample, other DNA sequences also encode this same CDR3. The rearrangement joins TRBV15 to TRBJ1-4; tentative D call: TRBD1 (5 bases). V lost 1 base and J lost 2, with 8 bases in between. The CDR3 is 15 residues long. Per germline, CDR1 LNHNV and CDR2 YYDKDF (reference sequence). CDR3 in DNA: TGTGCCACCAGCAGAGCGGGGACCACTAATGAAAAACTGTTTTTT. As protein: CATSRAGTTNEKLFF.

A single count supports this clone. The chain links TRBV19 to TRBJ1-2; 8 bases match TRBD1. CDR1 LNHDA and CDR2 SQIVND come from the germline V gene (reference sequence). Trimming cost V 3 bases and J 2 bases; bases outside gene matches: 14. The CDR3 consists of 18 residues. CDR3: CASSIGVLGGQANYGYTF. CDR3 coding DNA: TGTGCCAGTAGTATTGGAGTATTAGGGGGACAGGCCAACTATGGCTACACCTTC.

In the case of this clone: The germline gene is not matched at one end of the junction; a read error may be the cause. The chain combines TRBV7-8 with TRBJ1-5; D may be TRBD1 (5 bases). This CDR3 contains 21 residues. The germline CDR1 and CDR2 sequences are SGHVS and FQNEAQ. In nucleotides, the CDR3 is TGTGCCAGCAGCTTAGCGCGTTTCGGCAGGGAAAGATTATATAGCGATCAGCCCCAGCATTTT. Protein: CASSLARFGRERLYSDQPQHF.

The chain has TRBV6-5 and TRBJ2-7; tentatively, D is TRBD2 (5 bases). This CDR3 is built from 16 residues. Trimming stripped 0 bases from V and 2 bases from J, with 14 bases between. Germline V gene lookup returns CDR1 MNHEY and CDR2 SVGAGI. CDR3 in amino acids: CASSYSIAHGTYEQYF. The CDR3 region has the DNA TGTGCCAGCAGTTACTCGATAGCGCACGGAACCTACGAGCAGTACTTC.

The CDR3 reads CASSIDGTVNQPQHF. For the CDR3, the DNA is TGTGCCAGTAGTATAGACGGAACAGTCAATCAGCCCCAGCATTTT. The chain links TRBV19 to TRBJ1-5; D not resolved. Germline loops: CDR1 LNHDA, CDR2 SQIVND (reference sequence). CDR3 size: 15 residues. V lost 0 bases and J lost 3, with 9 bases in between.

The chain joins TRBV5-1 to TRBJ2-1; possibly TRBD2 for D (5 bases). This CDR3 spans 14 amino acids. V was shortened by 7 bases and J by 9 bases, with 20 bases between the two germline ends. Germline CDR1 SGHRS, CDR2 YFSETQ. CDR3 loop: CASGLGWGDGEQFF. Here the CDR3 DNA reads TGCGCCAGCGGACTTGGGTGGGGAGACGGTGAGCAGTTCTTC.